The 4 T cell receptor beta chains listed next were all sequenced from one sample in a study of immune evolution from preneoplasia to lung adenocarcinoma. Repertoires were generated with immunoSEQ multiplex PCR, while TCRdb's copy carries only in-frame clones and drops some. The table has some 6,100 clones, around 84% seen once; the top ten hold approximately 3.3%. The sequenced material came from FFPE lung adenocarcinoma in situ tissue. The receptors were sampled from a donor older than 65 with lung adenocarcinoma.

The chain carries TRBV29-1 and TRBJ2-7; weak D call: TRBD1 (5 bases). The CDR3 sequence is 11 residues long. Germline V lookup: CDR1 SQVTM, CDR2 ANQGSEA. V was trimmed by 4 bases and J by 6 bases, leaving 10 bases between them. CDR3 sequence: CSVARTSEQYF. DNA of the CDR3: TGCAGCGTTGCGAGGACAAGCGAGCAGTACTTC.

The V and J genes are TRBV30 and TRBJ1-3, with TRBD1 matching 7 bases. CDR3 size: 14 residues. CDR1 is GTSNPN, CDR2 SVGIG, per germline (reference sequence). J was trimmed by 3 bases and V by 2 bases; bases with no gene match: 4. CDR3 loop: CAWSSRDSGNTIYF. The DNA for the CDR3 is TGTGCCTGGAGTTCCCGGGACAGTGGAAACACCATATATTTT.

The chain uses TRBV11-3 and TRBJ2-5, with 9 bases aligning to TRBD1. In germline, CDR1 is SGHNT, CDR2 YENEEA. The V gene end was trimmed by 5 bases and the J gene end by 1 base; junction bases not matched to a gene: 5. The CDR3 contains 15 residues. The CDR3 bases are TGTGCCAGCAGCCCGGGACAGGGAGTCCAAGAGACCCAGTACTTC. It is translated as CASSPGQGVQETQYF.

The chain uses TRBV10-3 and TRBJ2-3; D may be TRBD1 or TRBD2 (6 bases each). Germline CDR1 ENHRY, CDR2 SYGVKD. V lost 10 bases to trimming and J lost 0 bases, with 14 bases between them. CDR3 length equals 14 residues. For the CDR3, the DNA is TGTGCCACCAACTGGGGGGCTAGCACAGATACGCAGTATTTT. Its translation: CATNWGASTDTQYF.